The following is a T cell receptor beta chain sequence with its context. Its antigen remains unidentified. Trimming removed 5 bases from V and 1 base from J, with 12 bases in between. CDR1 MNHNY and CDR2 SVGAGI come from the germline V gene (reference sequence). The CDR3 contains 16 residues. This entry belongs to a study of T cell clones after liver transplantation. Study-level information: Standard immunosuppression, with no induction, continued until 12-24 months after transplant. General study findings and limits: Rather than being deleted, graft donor-reactive T cells may have moved into the graft.

The assay was immunoSEQ multiplex PCR, and TCRdb's table has in-frame clones only and misses some. The sample holds under 130,000 clones, about 80% seen once. Source: CD4+ T cells from blood, taken approximately 50 months after liver transplant. This clonotype was obtained from a human patient who received a liver transplant. T cells may partly derive from the graft donor. The J gene is TRBJ2-6, the V gene TRBV6-6; D perhaps matches TRBD2 (5 bases). Here the CDR3 DNA reads TGTGCCAGCAGTCCTCGGACGGGATCTGGGGCCAACGTCCTGACTTTC. Residues: CASSPRTGSGANVLTF.